Following are 10 T cell receptor beta chains from one sample sequenced in a study of T cell changes during pregnancy in multiple sclerosis. TCRdb's table, derived via immunoSEQ multiplex PCR, lists solely in-frame clones and lacks some. The sample shows tens of thousands of clones, roughly 93% of them seen only once. The material was peripheral blood, obtained in the second trimester of pregnancy. These receptors were collected from a female donor with multiple sclerosis, enrolled in a pregnancy study.

The count of this clone is one. The gene calls are TRBV5-1 and TRBJ1-2; D is unclear. V was cut by 4 bases and J by 0 bases, with 10 bases left in between. The CDR3 consists of 14 residues. Germline values: CDR1 SGHRS, CDR2 YFSETQ. CDR3 nucleotide sequence: TGCGCCAGCAGCGATTACAAGACTAACTATGGCTACACCTTC. It codes for CASSDYKTNYGYTF.

V gene TRBV14 combines with J gene TRBJ1-6; D may be TRBD1 (5 bases). The germline CDR1 and CDR2 sequences are SGHDN and FVKESK. The CDR3 is made up of 17 amino acids. V was cut by 1 base and J by 0 bases, with 10 bases left in between. CDR3 residues: CASSQGRESSYNSPLHF. CDR3 DNA sequence: TGTGCCAGCAGCCAAGGCAGGGAAAGCTCCTATAATTCACCCCTCCACTTT.

This clone was recorded a few times. The V call is TRBV6-1, the J call TRBJ1-6, with TRBD1 matching over 9 bases. CDR3 length: 15 residues. V lost 7 bases and J lost 10; bases outside the gene matches: 11. The germline V gene encodes CDR1 MNHNS and CDR2 SASEGT. For the CDR3, the DNA is TGTGCCAGCATGGCTGGACAGGGGTTGGGATCACCCCTCCACTTT. Protein product: CASMAGQGLGSPLHF.

This chain uses TRBV5-1 with TRBJ2-7, with 10 bases matching TRBD1. Germline CDR1 SGHRS, CDR2 YFSETQ. CDR3 length: 15 amino acids. V lost 3 bases to trimming and J lost 2 bases; unmatched junction nucleotides: 5. The CDR3 DNA sequence: TGCGCCAGCAGCTCCGGCGGGACAGGGGCCTACGAGCAGTACTTC. Amino acid sequence: CASSSGGTGAYEQYF.

This clone came up once. The chain employs TRBV11-1 and TRBJ2-7; no definite D call. The CDR3 is 14 amino acids. Germline CDR1 and CDR2: SGHAT and FQDESV (reference sequence). V was shortened by 5 bases and J by 0 bases, with 11 bases between the two germline ends. CDR3 sequence (DNA): TGTGCCAGCAGCCTAACAGAAGGCTCCTACGAGCAGTACTTC. Encoded protein: CASSLTEGSYEQYF.

The count of this clone is one. The same CDR3 is also encoded by other DNA sequences in this sample. This sequence joins TRBV5-1 and TRBJ2-3, with TRBD2 matching over 9 bases. This CDR3 has 16 amino acids. With V trimmed by 0 bases and J by 0 bases, 2 bases remained unmatched. In germline, CDR1 is SGHRS, CDR2 YFSETQ. CDR3 bases: TGCGCCAGCAGCTTGGGACTAGCGGAGAGCACAGATACGCAGTATTTT. It encodes CASSLGLAESTDTQYF.

The V call is TRBV25-1, the J call TRBJ2-2, with D possibly TRBD2 on 5 matching bases. The CDR3 length is 14 residues. Germline CDR1 reads MGHDK; CDR2 reads SYGVNS. V shed 6 bases and J shed 7 bases, with 15 bases lying between them. The DNA of the CDR3 is TGTGCCAGCAGGCCCGACGGGGTCGTCGGGGAGCTGTTTTTT. It is translated as CASRPDGVVGELFF.

The table lists this clone with a count of one. The chain combines TRBV5-1 with TRBJ1-4; D gene ambiguous. The CDR3 runs to 14 residues. V lost 0 bases and J lost 3, with 6 bases in between. Germline assignment: CDR1 SGHRS and CDR2 YFSETQ. The CDR3 region is CASSLASSNEKLFF. Written as DNA, the CDR3 is TGCGCCAGCAGCTTGGCTAGCTCTAATGAAAAACTGTTTTTT.

The chain recombines TRBV20-1 with TRBJ1-2; D not certain. In germline, CDR1 is DFQATT, CDR2 SNEGSKA (reference sequence). The CDR3 runs 9 residues. CDR3 residues: CLPSEAATF. The CDR3, as DNA: TGCCTCCCTAGTGAGGCAGCTACCTTC.

The chain joins TRBV4-1 to TRBJ2-5; TRBD1 might be the D (5 bases). V lost 4 bases to trimming and J lost 5 bases, with 17 bases between them. Germline V gene lookup returns CDR1 MGHRA and CDR2 YSYEKL. The CDR3 spans 15 residues. CDR3: CASSPLYPGSETQYF. The CDR3 nucleotides are TGCGCCAGCAGCCCTCTTTACCCAGGGTCGGAGACCCAGTACTTC.